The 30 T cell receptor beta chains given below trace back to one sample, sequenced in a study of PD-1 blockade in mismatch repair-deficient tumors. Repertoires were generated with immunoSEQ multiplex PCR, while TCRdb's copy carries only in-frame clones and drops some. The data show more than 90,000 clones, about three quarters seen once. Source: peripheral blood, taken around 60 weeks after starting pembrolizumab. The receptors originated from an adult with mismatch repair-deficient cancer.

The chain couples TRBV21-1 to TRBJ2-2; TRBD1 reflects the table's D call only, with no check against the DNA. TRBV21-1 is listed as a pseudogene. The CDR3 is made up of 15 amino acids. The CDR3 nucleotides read TGTGCCAGCTATAATAACAGGGGATATACCGGGGAGCTGTTTTTT. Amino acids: CASYNNRGYTGELFF.

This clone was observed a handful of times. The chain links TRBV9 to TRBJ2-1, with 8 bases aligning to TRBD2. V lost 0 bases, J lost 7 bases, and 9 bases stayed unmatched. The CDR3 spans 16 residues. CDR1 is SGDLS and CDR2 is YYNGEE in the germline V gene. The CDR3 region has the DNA TGTGCCAGCAGCGTAGGAACGGGAGGGATTTGGAATGAGCAGTTCTTC. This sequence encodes CASSVGTGGIWNEQFF.

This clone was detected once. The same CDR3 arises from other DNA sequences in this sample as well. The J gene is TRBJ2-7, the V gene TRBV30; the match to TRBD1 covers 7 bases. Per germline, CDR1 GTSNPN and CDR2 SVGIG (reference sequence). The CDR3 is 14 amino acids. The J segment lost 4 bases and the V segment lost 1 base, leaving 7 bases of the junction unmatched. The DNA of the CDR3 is TGTGCCTGGAGTGCCGGGACAGTCCCGTACGAGCAGTACTTC. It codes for CAWSAGTVPYEQYF.

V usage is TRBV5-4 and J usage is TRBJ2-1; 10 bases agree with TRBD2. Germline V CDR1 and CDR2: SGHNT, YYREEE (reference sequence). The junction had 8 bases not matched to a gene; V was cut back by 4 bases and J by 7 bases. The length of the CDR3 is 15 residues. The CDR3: CASSPRTSGANEQFF. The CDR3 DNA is TGTGCCAGCAGCCCCCGGACTAGCGGAGCAAATGAGCAGTTCTTC.

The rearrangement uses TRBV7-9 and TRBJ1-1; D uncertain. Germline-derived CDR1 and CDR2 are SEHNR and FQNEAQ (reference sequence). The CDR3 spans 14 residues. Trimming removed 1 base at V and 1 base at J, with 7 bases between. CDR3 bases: TGTGCCAGCAGCTTAGAGGTGGGGAACACTGAAGCTTTCTTT. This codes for CASSLEVGNTEAFF.

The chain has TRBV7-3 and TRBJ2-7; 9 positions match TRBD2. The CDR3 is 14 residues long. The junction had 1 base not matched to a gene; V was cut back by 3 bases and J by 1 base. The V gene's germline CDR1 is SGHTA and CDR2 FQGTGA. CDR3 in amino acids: CASSLREGSYEQYF. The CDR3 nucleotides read TGTGCCAGCAGCTTGCGGGAGGGGTCCTACGAGCAGTACTTC.

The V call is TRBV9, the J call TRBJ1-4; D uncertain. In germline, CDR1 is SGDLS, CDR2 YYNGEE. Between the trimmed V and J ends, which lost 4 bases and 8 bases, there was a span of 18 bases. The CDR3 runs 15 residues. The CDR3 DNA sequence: TGTGCCAGCAGCTACGGTGGGAGTCTTAGGGAAAAACTGTTTTTT. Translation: CASSYGGSLREKLFF.

The CDR3 DNA sequence: TGTGCCAGCAGCTACGGACTAAAGCAGTTCTTC. It specifies CASSYGLKQFF. The gene calls are TRBV7-9 and TRBJ2-1, with D possibly TRBD2 on 6 matching bases. The CDR3 sequence is 11 residues long. Germline-derived CDR1 and CDR2 are SEHNR and FQNEAQ (reference sequence). Deletions cut 4 bases from V and 11 bases from J, with 9 bases between.

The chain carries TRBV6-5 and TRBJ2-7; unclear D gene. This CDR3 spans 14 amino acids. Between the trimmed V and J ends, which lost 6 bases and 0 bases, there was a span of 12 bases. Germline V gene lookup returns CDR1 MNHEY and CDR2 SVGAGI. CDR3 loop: CASSRASVSYEQYF. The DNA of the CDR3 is TGTGCCAGCAGCCGAGCCTCAGTCTCCTACGAGCAGTACTTC.

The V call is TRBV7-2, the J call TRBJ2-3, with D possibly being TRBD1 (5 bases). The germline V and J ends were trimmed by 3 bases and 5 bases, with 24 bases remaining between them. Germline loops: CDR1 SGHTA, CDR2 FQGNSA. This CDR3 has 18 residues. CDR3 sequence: CASSFPQGRWLERDTQYF. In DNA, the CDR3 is TGTGCCAGCAGCTTTCCCCAGGGCCGGTGGCTAGAAAGAGATACGCAGTATTTT.

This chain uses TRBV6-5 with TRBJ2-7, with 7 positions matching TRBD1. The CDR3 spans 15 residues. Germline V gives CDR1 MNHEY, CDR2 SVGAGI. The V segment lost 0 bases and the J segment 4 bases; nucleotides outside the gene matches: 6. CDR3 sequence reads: CASSYSHRGFYEQYF. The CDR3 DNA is TGTGCCAGCAGTTACTCGCACAGGGGCTTTTACGAGCAGTACTTC.

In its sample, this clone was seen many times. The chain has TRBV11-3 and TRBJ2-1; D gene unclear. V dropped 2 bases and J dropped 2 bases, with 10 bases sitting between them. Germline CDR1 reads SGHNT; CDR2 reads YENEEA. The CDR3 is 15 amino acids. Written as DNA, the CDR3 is TGTGCCAGCAGCTTACAGGCAGGTACCTACAATGAGCAGTTCTTC. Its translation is CASSLQAGTYNEQFF.

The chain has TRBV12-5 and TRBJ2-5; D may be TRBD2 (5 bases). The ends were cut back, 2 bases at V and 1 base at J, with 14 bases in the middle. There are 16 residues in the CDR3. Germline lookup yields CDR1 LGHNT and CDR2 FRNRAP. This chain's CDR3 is CASGLSGLLIQETQYF. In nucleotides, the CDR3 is TGTGCTAGTGGTTTGTCCGGACTGCTAATCCAAGAGACCCAGTACTTC.

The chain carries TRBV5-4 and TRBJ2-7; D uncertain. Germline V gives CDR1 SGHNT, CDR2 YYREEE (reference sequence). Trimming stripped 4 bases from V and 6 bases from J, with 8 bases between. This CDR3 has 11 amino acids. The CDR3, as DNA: TGTGCCAGCAGCCTGCCGGGCGAGCAGTACTTC. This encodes CASSLPGEQYF.

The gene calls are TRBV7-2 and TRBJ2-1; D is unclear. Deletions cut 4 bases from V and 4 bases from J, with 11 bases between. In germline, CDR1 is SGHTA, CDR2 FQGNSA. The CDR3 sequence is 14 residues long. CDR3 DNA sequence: TGTGCCAGCAGCTCACCGACATTGTACAATGAGCAGTTCTTC. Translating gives CASSSPTLYNEQFF. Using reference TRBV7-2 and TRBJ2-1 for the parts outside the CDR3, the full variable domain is GAGVSQSPSNKVTEKGKDVELRCDPISGHTALYWYRQSLGQGLEFLIYFQGNSAPDKSGLPSDRFSAERTGGSVSTLTIQRTQQEDSAVYLCASSSPTLYNEQFFGPGTRLTVL.

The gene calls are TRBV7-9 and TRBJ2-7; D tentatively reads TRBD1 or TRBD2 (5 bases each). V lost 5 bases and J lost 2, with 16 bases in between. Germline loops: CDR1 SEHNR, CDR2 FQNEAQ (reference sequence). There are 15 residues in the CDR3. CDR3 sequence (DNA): TGTGCCAGCAGCGACCGAACGGGACCGACCTACGAGCAGTACTTC. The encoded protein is CASSDRTGPTYEQYF.

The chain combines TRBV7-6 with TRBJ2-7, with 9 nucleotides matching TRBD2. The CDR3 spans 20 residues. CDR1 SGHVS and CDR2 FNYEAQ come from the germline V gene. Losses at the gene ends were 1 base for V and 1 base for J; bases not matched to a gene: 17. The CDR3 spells CASSLERSSGSLRGSYEQYF. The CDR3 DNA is TGTGCCAGCAGCTTAGAGCGTAGTAGCGGGAGTCTCCGGGGGTCCTACGAGCAGTACTTC.

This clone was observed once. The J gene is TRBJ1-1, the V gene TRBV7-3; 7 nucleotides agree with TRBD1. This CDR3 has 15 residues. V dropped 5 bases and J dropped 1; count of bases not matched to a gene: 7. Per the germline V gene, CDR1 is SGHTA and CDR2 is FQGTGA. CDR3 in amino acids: CASSTRDRGNTEAFF. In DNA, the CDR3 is TGTGCCAGCAGCACGCGGGACAGAGGGAACACTGAAGCTTTCTTT.

For the CDR3, the DNA is TGTGCCAGCAGTATGTCGGACAGGGGTTCCTATGGCTACACCTTC. It encodes CASSMSDRGSYGYTF. The rearrangement links TRBV6-5 to TRBJ1-2; the match to TRBD1 covers 9 bases. Trimming at V came to 5 bases and at J to 4 bases, leaving 8 bases not matched to a gene. CDR3 size: 15 residues. The germline CDR1 and CDR2 sequences are MNHEY and SVGAGI.

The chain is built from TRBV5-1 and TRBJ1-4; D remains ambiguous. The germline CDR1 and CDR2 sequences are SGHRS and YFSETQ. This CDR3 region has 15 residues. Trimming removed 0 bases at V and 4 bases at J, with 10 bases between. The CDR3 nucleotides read TGCGCCAGCAGCTTGGTTGGCCAAATTAATGAAAAACTGTTTTTT. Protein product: CASSLVGQINEKLFF.

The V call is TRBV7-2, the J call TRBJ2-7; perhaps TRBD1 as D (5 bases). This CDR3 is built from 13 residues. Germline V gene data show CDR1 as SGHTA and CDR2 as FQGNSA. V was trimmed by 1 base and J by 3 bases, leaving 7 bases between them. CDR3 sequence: CASSLVTDYEQYF. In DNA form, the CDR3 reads TGTGCCAGCAGCTTAGTGACAGACTACGAGCAGTACTTC.

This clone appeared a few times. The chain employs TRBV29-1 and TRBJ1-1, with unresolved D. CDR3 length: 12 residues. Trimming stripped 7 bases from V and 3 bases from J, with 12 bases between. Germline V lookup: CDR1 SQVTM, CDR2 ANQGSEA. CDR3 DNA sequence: TGCAGCGCTAACCGGGAATACACTGAAGCTTTCTTT. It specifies CSANREYTEAFF.

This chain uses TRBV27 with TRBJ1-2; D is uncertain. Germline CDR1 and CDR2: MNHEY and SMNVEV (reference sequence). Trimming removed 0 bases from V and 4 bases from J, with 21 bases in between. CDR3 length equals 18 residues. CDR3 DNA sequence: TGTGCCAGCAGTTTATCTACGGGAAATATTCCGGCACTCTATGGCTACACCTTC. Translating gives CASSLSTGNIPALYGYTF.

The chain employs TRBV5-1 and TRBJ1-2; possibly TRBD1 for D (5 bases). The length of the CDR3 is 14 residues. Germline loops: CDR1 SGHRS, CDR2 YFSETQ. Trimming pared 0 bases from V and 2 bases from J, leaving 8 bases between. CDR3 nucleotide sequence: TGCGCCAGCAGCTTGGAGACAGCAAACTATGGCTACACCTTC. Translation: CASSLETANYGYTF.

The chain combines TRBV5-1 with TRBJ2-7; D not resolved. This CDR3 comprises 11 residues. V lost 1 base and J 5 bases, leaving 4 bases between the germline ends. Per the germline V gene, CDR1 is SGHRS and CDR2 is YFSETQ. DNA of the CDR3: TGCGCCAGCAGCTTGAATAACGAGCAGTACTTC. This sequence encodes CASSLNNEQYF.

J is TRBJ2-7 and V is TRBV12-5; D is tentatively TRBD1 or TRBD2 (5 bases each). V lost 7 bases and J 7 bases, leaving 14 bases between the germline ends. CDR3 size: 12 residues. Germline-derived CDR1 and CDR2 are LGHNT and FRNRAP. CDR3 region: CASDAGAREQYF. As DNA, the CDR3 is TGTGCTAGTGATGCCGGGGCGCGGGAGCAGTACTTC.

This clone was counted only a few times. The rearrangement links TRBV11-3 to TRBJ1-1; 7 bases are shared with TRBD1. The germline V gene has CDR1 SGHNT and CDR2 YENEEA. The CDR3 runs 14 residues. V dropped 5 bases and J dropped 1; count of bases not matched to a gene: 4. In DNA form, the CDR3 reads TGTGCCAGCAGCCGCCAGGGGGGGAACACTGAAGCTTTCTTT. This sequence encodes CASSRQGGNTEAFF. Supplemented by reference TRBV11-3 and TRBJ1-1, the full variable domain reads EAGVVQSPRYKIIEKKQPVAFWCNPISGHNTLYWYLQNLGQGPELLIRYENEEAVDDSQLPKDRFSAERLKGVDSTLKIQPAELGDSAVYLCASSRQGGNTEAFFGQGTRLTVV.

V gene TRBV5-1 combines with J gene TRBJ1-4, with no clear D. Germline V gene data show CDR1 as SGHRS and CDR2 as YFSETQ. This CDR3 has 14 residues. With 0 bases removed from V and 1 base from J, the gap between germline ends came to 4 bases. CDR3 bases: TGCGCCAGCAGCTTGGAGGGAACTAATGAAAAACTGTTTTTT. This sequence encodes CASSLEGTNEKLFF.

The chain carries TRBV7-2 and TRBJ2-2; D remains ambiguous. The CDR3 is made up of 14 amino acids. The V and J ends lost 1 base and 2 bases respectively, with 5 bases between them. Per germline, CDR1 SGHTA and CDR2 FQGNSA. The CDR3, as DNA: TGTGCCAGCAGCTTAGGCACCAACACCGGGGAGCTGTTTTTT. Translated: CASSLGTNTGELFF.

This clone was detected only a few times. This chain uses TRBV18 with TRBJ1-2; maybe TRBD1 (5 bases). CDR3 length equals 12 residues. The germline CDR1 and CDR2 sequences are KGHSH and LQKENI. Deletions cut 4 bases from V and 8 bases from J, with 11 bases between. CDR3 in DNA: TGTGCCAGCTCACTTCTGGGGGACGGCTACACCTTC. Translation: CASSLLGDGYTF.